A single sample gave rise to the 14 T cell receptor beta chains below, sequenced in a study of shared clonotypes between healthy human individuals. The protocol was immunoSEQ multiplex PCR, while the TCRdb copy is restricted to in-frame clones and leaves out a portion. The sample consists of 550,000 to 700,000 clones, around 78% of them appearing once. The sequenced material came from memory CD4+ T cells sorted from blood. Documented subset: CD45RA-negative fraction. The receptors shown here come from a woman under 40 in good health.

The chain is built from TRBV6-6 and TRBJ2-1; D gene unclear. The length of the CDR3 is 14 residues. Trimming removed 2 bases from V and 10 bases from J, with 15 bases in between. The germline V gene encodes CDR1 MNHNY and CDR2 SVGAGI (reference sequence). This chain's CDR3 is CASSYRDAYGEQFF. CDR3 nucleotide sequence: TGTGCCAGCAGTTACCGCGACGCTTATGGGGAGCAGTTCTTC.

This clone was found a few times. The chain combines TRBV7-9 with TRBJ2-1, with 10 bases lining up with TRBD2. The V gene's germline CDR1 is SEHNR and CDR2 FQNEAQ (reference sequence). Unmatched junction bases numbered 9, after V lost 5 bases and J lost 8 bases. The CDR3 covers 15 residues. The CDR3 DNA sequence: TGTGCCAGCAGCCTCGCTAGCGGGAGTTTCGATGAGCAGTTCTTC. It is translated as CASSLASGSFDEQFF. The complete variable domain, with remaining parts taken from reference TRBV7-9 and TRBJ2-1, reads DTGVSQNPRHKITKRGQNVTFRCDPISEHNRLYWYRQTLGQGPEFLTYFQNEAQLEKSRLLSDRFSAERPKGSFSTLEIQRTEQGDSAMYLCASSLASGSFDEQFFGPGTRLTVL.

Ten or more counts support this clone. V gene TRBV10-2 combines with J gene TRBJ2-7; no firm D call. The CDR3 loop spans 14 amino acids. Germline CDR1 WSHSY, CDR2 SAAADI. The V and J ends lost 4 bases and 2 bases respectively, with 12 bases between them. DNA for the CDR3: TGCGCCAGCAGTGTCAGCTACGGCGCCTACGAGCAGTACTTC. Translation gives CASSVSYGAYEQYF.

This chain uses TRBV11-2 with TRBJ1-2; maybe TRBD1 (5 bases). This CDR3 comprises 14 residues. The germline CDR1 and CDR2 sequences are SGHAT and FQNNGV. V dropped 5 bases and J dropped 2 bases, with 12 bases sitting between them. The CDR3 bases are TGTGCCAGCAGCCCAGTGAGGGGAAACTATGGCTACACCTTC. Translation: CASSPVRGNYGYTF.

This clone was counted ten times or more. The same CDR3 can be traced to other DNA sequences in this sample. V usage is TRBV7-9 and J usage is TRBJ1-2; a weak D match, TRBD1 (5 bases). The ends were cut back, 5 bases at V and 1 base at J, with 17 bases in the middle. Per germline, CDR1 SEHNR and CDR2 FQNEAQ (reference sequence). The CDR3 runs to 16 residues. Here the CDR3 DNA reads TGTGCCAGCAGCCCCCACGGTGGTGACAGTAACTATGGCTACACCTTC. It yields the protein CASSPHGGDSNYGYTF.

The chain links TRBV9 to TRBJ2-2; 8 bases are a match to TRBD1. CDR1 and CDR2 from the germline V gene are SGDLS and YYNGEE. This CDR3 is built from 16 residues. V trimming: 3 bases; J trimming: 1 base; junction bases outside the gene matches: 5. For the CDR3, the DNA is TGTGCCAGCAGCGCCGGGACAGGCTTGAACACCGGGGAGCTGTTTTTT. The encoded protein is CASSAGTGLNTGELFF.

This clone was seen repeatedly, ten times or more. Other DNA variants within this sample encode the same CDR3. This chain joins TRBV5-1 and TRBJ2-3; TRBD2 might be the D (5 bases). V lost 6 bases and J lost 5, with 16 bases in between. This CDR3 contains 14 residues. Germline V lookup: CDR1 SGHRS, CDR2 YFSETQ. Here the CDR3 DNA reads TGCGCCAGCAATAGACTATCACTCAGAGATACGCAGTATTTT. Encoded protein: CASNRLSLRDTQYF.

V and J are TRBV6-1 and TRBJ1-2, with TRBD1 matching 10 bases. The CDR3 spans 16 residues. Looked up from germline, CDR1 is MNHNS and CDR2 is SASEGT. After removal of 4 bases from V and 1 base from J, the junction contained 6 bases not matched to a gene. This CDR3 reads CASSVGTGASNYGYTF. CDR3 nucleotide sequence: TGTGCCAGCAGTGTCGGGACAGGGGCCAGTAACTATGGCTACACCTTC.

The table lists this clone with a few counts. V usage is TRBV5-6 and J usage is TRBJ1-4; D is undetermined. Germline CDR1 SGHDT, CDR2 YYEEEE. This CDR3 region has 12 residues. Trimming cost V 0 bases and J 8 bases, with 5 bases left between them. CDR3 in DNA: TGTGCCAGCAGCTTGGACAAGGAAAAACTGTTTTTT. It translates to CASSLDKEKLFF. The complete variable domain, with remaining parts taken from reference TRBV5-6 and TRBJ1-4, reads DAGVTQSPTHLIKTRGQQVTLRCSPKSGHDTVSWYQQALGQGPQFIFQYYEEEERQRGNFPDRFSGHQFPNYSSELNVNALLLGDSALYLCASSLDKEKLFFGSGTQLSVL.

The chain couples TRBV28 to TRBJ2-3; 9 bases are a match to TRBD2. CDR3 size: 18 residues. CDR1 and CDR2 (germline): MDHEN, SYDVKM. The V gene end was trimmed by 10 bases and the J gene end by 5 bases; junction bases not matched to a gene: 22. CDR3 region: CATTTGGGSGRGRDTQYF. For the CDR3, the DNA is TGTGCCACCACTACCGGGGGGGGTAGCGGGAGAGGGCGAGATACGCAGTATTTT.

The CDR3 is CASSYSSQGDDTQYF. The CDR3 DNA follows: TGTGCCAGCAGTTACTCGAGTCAGGGGGATGATACGCAGTATTTT. This chain connects TRBV6-6 to TRBJ2-3; 7 bases match TRBD1. The CDR3 loop spans 15 amino acids. The trim removed 0 bases at V and 6 bases at J, leaving 6 bases unmatched. Per the germline V gene, CDR1 is MNHNY and CDR2 is SVGAGI (reference sequence).

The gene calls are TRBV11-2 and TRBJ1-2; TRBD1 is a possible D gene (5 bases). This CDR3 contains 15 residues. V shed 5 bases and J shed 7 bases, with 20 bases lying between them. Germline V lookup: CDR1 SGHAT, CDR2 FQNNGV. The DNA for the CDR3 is TGTGCCAGCAGCCAAGAAATTACAGGTGGTCGTGGCTACACCTTC. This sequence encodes CASSQEITGGRGYTF.

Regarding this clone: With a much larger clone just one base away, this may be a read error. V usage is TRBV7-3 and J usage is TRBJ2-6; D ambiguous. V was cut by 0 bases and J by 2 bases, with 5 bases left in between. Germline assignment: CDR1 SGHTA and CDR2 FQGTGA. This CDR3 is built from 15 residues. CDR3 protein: CASSLTGAGANVLTF. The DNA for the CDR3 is TGTGCCAGCAGCTTAACTGGGGCTGGGGCCAACGTCCTGACTTTC. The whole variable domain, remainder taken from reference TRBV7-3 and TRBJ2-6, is GAGVSQTPSNKVTEKGKYVELRCDPISGHTALYWYRQSLGQGPEFLIYFQGTGAADDSGLPNDRFFAVRPEGSVSTLKIQRTERGDSAVYLCASSLTGAGANVLTFGAGSRLTVL.

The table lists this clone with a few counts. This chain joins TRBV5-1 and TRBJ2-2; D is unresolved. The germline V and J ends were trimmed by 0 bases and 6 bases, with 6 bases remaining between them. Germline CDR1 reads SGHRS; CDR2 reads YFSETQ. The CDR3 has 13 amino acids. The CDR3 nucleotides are TGCGCCAGCAGCTTGGAGGTCTCCGGGGAGCTGTTTTTT. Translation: CASSLEVSGELFF.